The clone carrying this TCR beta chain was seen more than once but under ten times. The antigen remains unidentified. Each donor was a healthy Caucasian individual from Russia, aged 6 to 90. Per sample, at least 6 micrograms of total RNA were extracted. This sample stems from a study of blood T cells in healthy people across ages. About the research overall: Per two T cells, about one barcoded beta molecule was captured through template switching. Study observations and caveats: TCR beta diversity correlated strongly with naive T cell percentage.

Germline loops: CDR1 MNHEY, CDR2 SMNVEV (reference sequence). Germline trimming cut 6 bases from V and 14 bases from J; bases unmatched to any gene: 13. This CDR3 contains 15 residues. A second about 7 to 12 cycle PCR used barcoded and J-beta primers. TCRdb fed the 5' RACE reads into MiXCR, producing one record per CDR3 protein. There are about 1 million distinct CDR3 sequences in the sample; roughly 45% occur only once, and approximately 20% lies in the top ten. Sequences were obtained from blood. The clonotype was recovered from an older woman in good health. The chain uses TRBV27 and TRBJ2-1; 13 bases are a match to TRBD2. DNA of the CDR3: TGTGCCAGCAGGAACCGACTAGCGGGAGGTTACAGGGAGTTCTTC. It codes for CASRNRLAGGYREFF.